The clone carrying this T cell receptor beta chain occurred a few times. Its antigen is still unknown. TCRdb reanalysed the multiplex PCR reads using MiXCR and keeps one entry per CDR3 protein. This repertoire shows 200,000 to 250,000 distinct CDR3 sequences, about 30% found once; its top ten account for about 1.4%. The sample is drawn from a study of breast tumors, draining lymph nodes, adjacent tissues. The study, taken as a whole, reports: The data were judged consistent with most tumor T cells coming from lymph node and expanding in tumor. Luminal-like breast cancer showed significantly greater tumor-nontumor repertoire similarity than basal-like breast cancer did. Tumor TCR diversity was below lymph nodes but above nontumor tissue. The lymph node origin of tumor T cells was framed as consistent with a hypothesis, not demonstrated.

Between the trimmed V and J ends, which lost 5 bases and 4 bases, there was a span of 11 bases. Germline CDR1 and CDR2: SGHNT and YYREEE (reference sequence). CDR3 length: 13 residues. The lymph nodes were axillary draining lymph nodes from breast cancer patients. This clonotype was obtained from a female donor with breast cancer. Some clones in this sample may be carry-over from other donors' samples. The sequenced material came from axillary lymph node tissue. V is TRBV5-4 and J is TRBJ2-3; possibly TRBD1 for D (5 bases). This chain's CDR3 is CASSQGFSDTQYF. The CDR3 coding sequence is TGTGCCAGCAGTCAGGGATTTTCAGATACGCAGTATTTT.